Listed below are T cell receptor beta chains from one sample, sequenced in a study of cytomegalovirus exposure and HLA in healthy donors. The data were produced by immunoSEQ multiplex PCR, yet TCRdb's version contains in-frame clones alone and is incomplete. The data contain about 63,000 clones, roughly nine tenths of them singletons. The sample taken for sequencing was PBMCs. The receptors were gathered from a young woman in good health and CMV-seronegative. The CDR3 runs from the conserved cysteine through the conserved F or W. Fields, in order: D gene, J gene, V gene, clone size, CDR3 DNA, CDR3 protein. D genes are given only for firm matches. For some rows the clone size is stated as once, few or many, or as a class when expanded; others skip it.

>TRBD2|TRBJ2-6|TRBV9|.
TGTGCCAGCAGCTCCCGACTAGCGCGATACTCTGGGGCCAACGTCCTGACTTTC
CASSSRLARYSGANVLTF
>TRBD1|TRBJ1-1|TRBV7-9|.
TGTGCCAGCAGCTTCCGGGACAGGGATGCCACTGAAGCTTTCTTT
CASSFRDRDATEAFF
>.|TRBJ2-7|TRBV21-1|few
TGTGCCAGCAGCAAAGACGGGGAGGTCAGCTGCGAGCAGTACTTC
CASSKDGEVSCEQYF
>.|TRBJ1-2|TRBV27|.
TGTGCCAGCAGCGTTTTGCCGGGGATTTATGGCTACACCTTC
CASSVLPGIYGYTF
>TRBD1|TRBJ1-1|TRBV12-5|.
TGTGCTAGTGGACCGAGTAGCAGGGGGCCGGGGGCTTTCTTT
CASGPSSRGPGAFF
>.|TRBJ1-5|TRBV5-1|.
TGCGCCAGCAGCTTGGAGGGAGGAGGGGGCAATCAGCCCCAGCATTTT
CASSLEGGGGNQPQHF
>.|TRBJ2-7|TRBV21-1|once
TGTGCCAGCAGGGCCCGGACAGTGTGTTACTACGAGCAGTACTTC
CASRARTVCYYEQYF
>TRBD1|TRBJ1-4|TRBV25-1|.
TGTGCCAGCAGTGAGCCGACAGGGAAGAGTGAAAAACTGTTTTTT
CASSEPTGKSEKLFF
>TRBD1|TRBJ1-1|TRBV7-2|.
TGTGCCAGCAGGCACAGGGGGATGAACACTGAAGCTTTCTTT
CASRHRGMNTEAFF
>TRBD2|TRBJ2-5|TRBV5-6|.
TGTGCCAGCAGCTTACCCACGGGGGGGCGAGGGACCCAGTACTTC
CASSLPTGGRGTQYF
>TRBD2|TRBJ2-2|TRBV25-1|few
TGTGCCAGCAGCCCCTCTAGTAGCGGGAGGGGCACCGGGGAGCTGTTTTTT
CASSPSSSGRGTGELFF
>TRBD2|TRBJ2-2|TRBV5-1|.
TGCGCCAGCAGCCCGGGACTAGCGATGAACACCGGGGAGCTGTTTTTT
CASSPGLAMNTGELFF
>.|TRBJ1-2|TRBV6-1|.
TGTGCCAGCAGTGTGAGCGCGACGGGGGGCTACACCTTC
CASSVSATGGYTF
>.|TRBJ2-1|TRBV19|once
TGTGCCAGTAGTATGAAGATGGGACTGCACCCACCCGTCTTC
CASSMKMGLHPPVF
>TRBD1|TRBJ2-5|TRBV9|.
TGTGCCAGCAGCGTAGGACAGGGTGGCGAGACCCAGTACTTC
CASSVGQGGETQYF
>.|TRBJ2-2|TRBV30|few
TGTGCCTGGAGTGTAACGGTCATCGCGAACACCGGGGAGCTGTTTTTT
CAWSVTVIANTGELFF
>.|TRBJ2-3|TRBV11-2|.
TGTGCCAGCAGCGCAAGCCGTCTCCTAGATACGCAGTATTTT
CASSASRLLDTQYF
>TRBD2|TRBJ2-5|TRBV6-1|few
TGTGCCAGCAGTGAACGACTAGCGGAGACCCAAGAGACCCAGTACTTC
CASSERLAETQETQYF
>.|TRBJ2-5|TRBV2|.
TGTGCCAGCAGTGAATGGTCCACAAAAGAGACCCAGTACTTC
CASSEWSTKETQYF
>TRBD1|TRBJ1-5|TRBV6-5|few
TGTGCCAGCGATCCGACCGGGACAGGTAATCAGCCCCAGCATTTT
CASDPTGTGNQPQHF
>TRBD1|TRBJ2-5|TRBV19|.
TGTGCCAGTAGTCGGGGACAGCAAGAGACCCAGTACTTC
CASSRGQQETQYF
>.|TRBJ1-1|TRBV25-1|.
TGTGCCAGCAGAGACCCCGCGGACACTGAAGCTTTCTTT
CASRDPADTEAFF
>TRBD1|TRBJ2-3|TRBV19|.
TGTGCCAGTAGTATCAGGGGGCCGCCTCAGGGAGATACGCAGTATTTT
CASSIRGPPQGDTQYF
>TRBD2|TRBJ2-1|TRBV30|.
TGTGCCTGGAACCCCCCGGGACTAGCGGGCCCTGAGCAGTTCTTC
CAWNPPGLAGPEQFF
>.|TRBJ1-4|TRBV6-1|.
TGTGCCAGCAGTGACAGGGTTTTGTTTGAAAAACTGTTTTTT
CASSDRVLFEKLFF
>TRBD1|TRBJ2-2|TRBV7-2|once
TGTGCCAGCAGCGGGACAGGGGGCCCTAACACCGGGGAGCTGTTTTTT
CASSGTGGPNTGELFF
>TRBD1|TRBJ1-3|TRBV10-3|few
TGTGCCATCACCGAGGGACAGACTGGAAACACCATATATTTT
CAITEGQTGNTIYF
>TRBD2|TRBJ2-3|TRBV6-6|.
TGTGCCAGCAGTCTCGGACTAGCGGGAATTACAGATACGCAGTATTTT
CASSLGLAGITDTQYF
>.|TRBJ2-2|TRBV28|.
TGTGCCAGCAGTTCACCCAGGGGAGCAACCGGGGAGCTGTTTTTT
CASSSPRGATGELFF
>.|TRBJ1-4|TRBV4-2|.
TGTGCCAGCAGCCGTAGCTTTTTCTCTGAAAAACTGTTTTTT
CASSRSFFSEKLFF
>.|TRBJ2-2|TRBV5-4|once
TGTGCCAGCAGCTTGGCCTGGAGGAGGGCCGCCAGCCCCGGGGAGCTGTTTTTT
CASSLAWRRAASPGELFF
>TRBD2|TRBJ2-2|TRBV11-1|.
TGTGCCAGCAGGCGTATAGGGACTAGCGGGCCGAACACCGGGGAGCTGTTTTTT
CASRRIGTSGPNTGELFF
>.|TRBJ2-7|TRBV21-1|.
TGTGCCAGCAGCAAACCGATTCGGGGGGGCCAATACGAGCAGTACTTC
CASSKPIRGGQYEQYF
>TRBD2|TRBJ2-5|TRBV7-9|.
TGTGCCAGCGCCTATAGGGGAGGGCAAGAGACCCAGTACTTC
CASAYRGGQETQYF
>.|TRBJ2-2|TRBV18|.
TGTGCCAGCTCGCGGGACTCCGGGGAGCTGTTTTTT
CASSRDSGELFF
>TRBD2|TRBJ2-7|TRBV7-6|.
TGTGCCAGCAGCCTCCGGACTCGAGGGGAGGGAGAGCAGTACTTC
CASSLRTRGEGEQYF
>.|TRBJ2-5|TRBV7-2|.
TGTGCCAGCAGCTTAGCGCCAGGCCACCAAGAGACCCAGTACTTC
CASSLAPGHQETQYF
>.|TRBJ1-4|TRBV19|.
TGTGCCAGTGCTGAGGGAGAAAATGAAAAACTGTTTTTT
CASAEGENEKLFF
>TRBD1|TRBJ1-2|TRBV20-1|.
TGCGTAGCCCAGGGGGACTATGGCTACACCTTC
CVAQGDYGYTF
>.|TRBJ2-7|TRBV6-5|once
TGTGCCAGCAGAATTTCGTGGACAGACGCCTACGAGCAGTACTTC
CASRISWTDAYEQYF
>TRBD1|TRBJ2-3|TRBV15|.
TGTGCCACCAGCAGAGACGGCAGGGGGCTCACAGATACGCAGTATTTT
CATSRDGRGLTDTQYF
>.|TRBJ2-1|TRBV5-6|.
TGTGCCAGCAGCGGCTCTGGGGCCAATGAGCAGTTCTTC
CASSGSGANEQFF
>.|TRBJ1-3|TRBV28|.
TGTGCCAGCAGTTCCGCAGACTCTGGAAACACCATATATTTT
CASSSADSGNTIYF
>TRBD2|TRBJ2-2|TRBV27|.
TGTGCCAGCAGTTTAGCTAGCGGGGCGGGCACCGGGGAGCTGTTTTTT
CASSLASGAGTGELFF
>.|TRBJ1-1|TRBV6-1|once
TGTGCCAGCCTAGGATGGACTGAAGCTTTCTTT
CASLGWTEAFF
>TRBD1|TRBJ1-2|TRBV6-5|.
TGTGCCAGCAGGACAGGGGGCGGGGTAAACTATGGCTACACCTTC
CASRTGGGVNYGYTF
>TRBD2|TRBJ2-2|TRBV14|.
TGTGCCAGCAGCCTCTGGAGGAAGAGCGGGGTAGGGACCGGGGAGCTGTTTTTT
CASSLWRKSGVGTGELFF
>TRBD1|TRBJ2-4|TRBV2|.
TGTGCCAGCAGCTTGGACAGGGGTTGGGACATTCAGTACTTC
CASSLDRGWDIQYF
>TRBD2|TRBJ2-1|TRBV7-2|once
TGTGCCAGCAGCCCAGCACGGACTAGCGGGGGGAGCTCCTACAATGAGCAGTTCTTC
CASSPARTSGGSSYNEQFF
>TRBD1|TRBJ1-4|TRBV5-1|once
TGCGCCAGCAGCTTGGGACAGGGGGCTGAAAAACTGTTTTTT
CASSLGQGAEKLFF
>TRBD2|TRBJ2-1|TRBV28|.
TGTGCCAGCAGTCATAGCGGGGCTTCCTCCTACAATGAGCAGTTCTTC
CASSHSGASSYNEQFF
>TRBD1|TRBJ2-5|TRBV27|.
TGTGCCAGCAGTCTTGGCAGGGGGCGACCCCAAGAGACCCAGTACTTC
CASSLGRGRPQETQYF
>.|TRBJ2-7|TRBV5-4|few
TGTGCCAGCAGCTTGTCTACCCAGGCTTCCTACGAGCAGTACTTC
CASSLSTQASYEQYF
>.|TRBJ2-5|TRBV7-9|once
TGTGCCAGCAGCTTAGCCGCACCGGGGGAGACCCAGTACTTC
CASSLAAPGETQYF
>TRBD1|TRBJ1-2|TRBV6-5|.
TGTGCCAGCAGCCCCGGGACAGGGCGGCGCTATGGCTACACCTTC
CASSPGTGRRYGYTF
>TRBD2|TRBJ2-7|TRBV6-5|.
TGTGCCAGCAGTTACTCGCTAGCGGGGGCGTACGAGCAGTACTTC
CASSYSLAGAYEQYF
>TRBD1|TRBJ1-2|TRBV25-1|.
TGTGCCAGCAGTTCCAGCGGGACAGGGGGAGAGATTAACTATGGCTACACCTTC
CASSSSGTGGEINYGYTF
>TRBD2|TRBJ2-7|TRBV7-7|.
TGTGCCAGCAGCTTAGCCGCTGGGGGGGAGGGCGAGCAGTACTTC
CASSLAAGGEGEQYF
>.|TRBJ2-5|TRBV11-2|.
TGTGCCAGCAGCTTAGGGGGCGGCTCATGGGAGACCCAGTACTTC
CASSLGGGSWETQYF
>.|TRBJ2-1|TRBV15|.
TGTGCCACCAGCACTCAGGCCCTCTACAATGAGCAGTTCTTC
CATSTQALYNEQFF